What follows is one T cell receptor beta chain and its context. Its specificity is not known. The assay was immunoSEQ multiplex PCR, and TCRdb's table has in-frame clones only and misses some. The sample yields some 86,000 clones, 75% to 95% seen once. The data were taken from a study of graft-versus-host responses after intestinal transplantation. Whole-study findings and limits: Recipient bone marrow held GvH clones, some seen earlier in ileum or blood.

The CDR3 runs to 15 residues. CDR1 and CDR2 (germline): MNHNY, SVGAGI (reference sequence). With 5 bases clipped from V and 4 bases from J, the junction kept 5 bases outside the gene matches. The sample consisted of unstimulated CD8+ T cells sorted from spleen or lymph node cells, taken before intestinal transplant. V and J are TRBV6-6 and TRBJ2-3, with 11 bases identical to TRBD2. The source of this sequence is a human donor who received an intestinal transplant. The CDR3 loop is CASSVAGGPADTQYF. CDR3 in DNA: TGTGCCAGCAGTGTAGCGGGGGGGCCGGCAGATACGCAGTATTTT.